Reported below is one T cell receptor (beta chain). Its antigen is unidentified. TCRdb itself ran the RACE reads through MiXCR, one entry per CDR3 protein. The sample lists 270,000 or so distinct CDR3 sequences; 7.5% to 9% were seen once. The data were obtained in a study of human T cells and chemical hapten exposure. Study results and caveats: Relative to control repertoires, expanded TCRs gave rise to significantly more large CDR3 similarity clusters.

Germline lookup yields CDR1 SGHRS and CDR2 YFSETQ. CDR3 size: 16 residues. The V segment lost 0 bases and the J segment 2 bases; nucleotides outside the gene matches: 5. Noted time point: pre-sensitization, week 0. Treatment defined: therapeutic diphenylcyclopropenone sensitization with weekly scalp DPC. Blood draws came before every patch-test application. The study enrolled 18 to 70-year-old alopecia patients suitable for DPC. The sequence came from a man aged 18 to 29 with alopecia areata. Some clones in this sample may be carry-over from other donors' samples. This chain uses TRBV5-1 with TRBJ2-1; 7 bases fit TRBD2. Sample: whole blood, taken in connection with sensitization to the hapten diphenylcyclopropenone (DPC). The CDR3 sequence: CASSLVAGETYNEQFF. The CDR3 DNA follows: TGCGCCAGCAGCTTGGTCGCGGGAGAAACCTACAATGAGCAGTTCTTC.